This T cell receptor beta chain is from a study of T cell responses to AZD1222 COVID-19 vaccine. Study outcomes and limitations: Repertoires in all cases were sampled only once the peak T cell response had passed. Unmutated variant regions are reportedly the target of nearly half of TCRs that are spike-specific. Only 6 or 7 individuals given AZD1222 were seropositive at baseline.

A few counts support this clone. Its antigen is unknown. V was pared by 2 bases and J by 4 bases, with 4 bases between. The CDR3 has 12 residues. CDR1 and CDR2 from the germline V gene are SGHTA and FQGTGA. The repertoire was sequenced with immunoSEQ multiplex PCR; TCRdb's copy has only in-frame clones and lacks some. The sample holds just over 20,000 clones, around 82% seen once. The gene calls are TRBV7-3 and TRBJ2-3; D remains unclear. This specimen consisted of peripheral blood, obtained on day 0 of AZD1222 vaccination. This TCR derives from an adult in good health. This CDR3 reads CASSLPPDTQYF. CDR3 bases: TGTGCCAGCAGCTTACCCCCAGATACGCAGTATTTT.